A selection of T cell receptor beta chains follows, all from one sample in a study of cytomegalovirus exposure and HLA in healthy donors. The data were produced by immunoSEQ multiplex PCR, yet TCRdb's version contains in-frame clones alone and is incomplete. This table holds under 70,000 clones. The sample was PBMCs. These receptors all come from a middle-aged man in good health and CMV-seropositive. The CDR3 runs from the conserved cysteine through the conserved F or W. Each record gives: V gene, D gene, J gene, CDR3 DNA, CDR3 protein. D genes are given only for firm matches.

>TRBV7-2|.|TRBJ2-5
TGTGCCAGCAGCTTAGGCGGGCTTCAAGAGACCCAGTACTTC
CASSLGGLQETQYF
>TRBV14|TRBD1|TRBJ2-3
TGTGCCAGCAGTCCTTTTGACAGGGCTAGCACAGATACGCAGTATTTT
CASSPFDRASTDTQYF
>TRBV18|.|TRBJ2-2
TGTGCCAGCTCATCCTCACCAGTCGCGAACACCGGGGAGCTGTTTTTT
CASSSSPVANTGELFF
>TRBV5-4|.|TRBJ2-7
TGTGCCAGCAGCTTGGACTCCCCGGGGGAGCAGTACTTC
CASSLDSPGEQYF
>TRBV27|TRBD1|TRBJ1-4
TGTGCCAGCAGTCTTACGTACAGGGGAAGGAATGAAAAACTGTTTTTT
CASSLTYRGRNEKLFF
>TRBV6-6|TRBD1|TRBJ1-2
TGTGCCAGCAGTTCGACAGGGGAGGACTATGGCTACACCTTC
CASSSTGEDYGYTF
>TRBV4-1|.|TRBJ1-1
TGCGCCAGCAGCCAAGTGGGAAGTGGGGTGAGGGCTGAAGCTTTCTTT
CASSQVGSGVRAEAFF
>TRBV4-2|.|TRBJ1-3
TGTGCCAGCAGCCAAGTACAGGGAAGTAGCGGAAACACCATATATTTT
CASSQVQGSSGNTIYF
>TRBV10-3|.|TRBJ2-7
TGTGCCATCAGTGACACGACAATTAACGAGCAGTACTTC
CAISDTTINEQYF
>TRBV28|.|TRBJ1-5
TGTGCCAGCAGTTTACCCAGGCCAAATCAGCCCCAGCATTTT
CASSLPRPNQPQHF
>TRBV29-1|.|TRBJ1-6
TGCAGCGTTGAAGTCAACGGGGATTCACCCCTCCACTTT
CSVEVNGDSPLHF
>TRBV28|TRBD1|TRBJ2-2
TGTGCCAGCAGGGGGACAGGGTCGGCCGGGGAGCTGTTTTTT
CASRGTGSAGELFF
>TRBV6-6|TRBD2|TRBJ2-7
TGTGCCGGGGGGGTGCGGGACGAGCAGTACTTC
CAGGVRDEQYF
>TRBV6-5|TRBD1|TRBJ1-2
TGTGCCAGCACCCGGACAGGGGACTATGGCTGCACCTTC
CASTRTGDYGCTF
>TRBV5-6|.|TRBJ1-3
TGTGCCAGCAGCTTGCCCTCAGGTGCTGGAAACACCATATATTTT
CASSLPSGAGNTIYF
>TRBV28|.|TRBJ1-1
TGTGCCAGCAGACAGGGTTTGATTCTTAACACTGAAGCTTTCTTT
CASRQGLILNTEAFF
>TRBV10-3|.|TRBJ2-2
TGTGCCATCAGTGAGTCGAAGGGGTCGGGCACCGGGGAGCTGTTTTTT
CAISESKGSGTGELFF
>TRBV20-1|TRBD2|TRBJ2-3
TGCAGTGCTAGAGGGACTAGCGGGAACCCTTTT
CSARGTSGNPF
>TRBV7-9|TRBD1|TRBJ1-2
TGTGCCAGCAGCCTCCACGGGATACAGGGGAATGGCTACACCTTC
CASSLHGIQGNGYTF
>TRBV11-2|.|TRBJ2-2
TGTGCCAGCAGCTCCCCGTTAACCGGGGAGCTGTTTTTT
CASSSPLTGELFF
>TRBV29-1|TRBD2|TRBJ2-7
TGCAGCGCTAGCGGCCTTGCCTACGAGCAGTACTTC
CSASGLAYEQYF
>TRBV2|.|TRBJ1-2
TGTGCCAGCAGTGATCCGACAAACTATGGCTACACCTTC
CASSDPTNYGYTF
>TRBV27|TRBD1|TRBJ1-3
TGTGCCAGCAGCCAGGACAGGGGTTACACCATATATTTT
CASSQDRGYTIYF
>TRBV29-1|.|TRBJ2-1
TGCAGCGTTGAACAGGGTCTGGTCAATGAGCAGTTCTTC
CSVEQGLVNEQFF
>TRBV20-1|.|TRBJ2-1
TGCAGTGCTGCCAGTTACAATGAGCAGTTCTTC
CSAASYNEQFF
>TRBV7-9|TRBD2|TRBJ2-5
TGTGCCAGCAGCTTAGCCGCGACTAGCGAACAAGAGACCCAGTACTTC
CASSLAATSEQETQYF
>TRBV9|.|TRBJ1-1
TGTGCCAGCAGCGTCCAGGACGAATACAGGGCGGGCACTGAAGCTTTCTTT
CASSVQDEYRAGTEAFF
>TRBV5-5|.|TRBJ1-2
TGTGCCAGCAGCTTGGAGAACAGCCTCTATGGCTACACCTTC
CASSLENSLYGYTF
>TRBV6-5|TRBD1|TRBJ1-1
TGTGCCAGCAGTTATCAGGGGGGACTTATGAACACTGAAGCTTTCTTT
CASSYQGGLMNTEAFF
>TRBV7-2|.|TRBJ2-3
TGTGCCAGCAGCTTAGCGGAGCCAGATACGCAGTATTTT
CASSLAEPDTQYF
>TRBV18|.|TRBJ1-3
TGTGCCAGCTCACTGGGGGACAAGTTATTCTCTGGAAACACCATATATTTT
CASSLGDKLFSGNTIYF
>TRBV6-5|TRBD1|TRBJ1-5
TGTGCCAGCAGTTCAAGACAGGGCGCTTCGGCCCAGCATTTT
CASSSRQGASAQHF
>TRBV5-4|TRBD1|TRBJ1-5
TGTGCCAGCAGCGATGGGACAGAGGGCCTGTACCAGCATTTT
CASSDGTEGLYQHF
>TRBV30|.|TRBJ1-2
TGTGCCTGTCGTACCTGGGGAGGAACGGCCTATGGCTACACCTTC
CACRTWGGTAYGYTF
>TRBV30|.|TRBJ2-3
TGTGCCTGGAGTGTAGCCAGGGCCGGCGATACGCAGTATTTT
CAWSVARAGDTQYF
>TRBV4-2|.|TRBJ1-1
TGTGCCAGCAGCCGGGAGGCGAACACTGAAGCTTTCTTT
CASSREANTEAFF
>TRBV5-4|.|TRBJ2-1
TGTGCCAGCAGCGGTAGCGGAGAGATTGACAATGAGCAGTTCTTC
CASSGSGEIDNEQFF
>TRBV5-6|TRBD2|TRBJ2-7
TGTGCCAGCAGCCTTCCGGGGGGGACCGAGCAGTACTTC
CASSLPGGTEQYF
>TRBV7-8|.|TRBJ2-5
TGTGCCAGCAGCTTCGGGGGACTGCAAGAGACCCAGTACTTC
CASSFGGLQETQYF
>TRBV28|.|TRBJ1-2
TGTGCCAGCAGTTTGCGGACAACCTCTAACTATGGCTACACCTTC
CASSLRTTSNYGYTF
>TRBV5-6|TRBD1|TRBJ2-7
TGTGCCAGCAGCCCGGGACAGGGGCGCTACGAGCAGTACTTC
CASSPGQGRYEQYF
>TRBV5-1|TRBD1|TRBJ2-7
TGCGCCAGCAGCCCGGGACAGGGGGCTTACGAGCAGTACTTC
CASSPGQGAYEQYF
>TRBV30|.|TRBJ2-2
TGTGCCTGGAGTGTCAGCGGGCTCTACACCGGGGAGCTGTTTTTT
CAWSVSGLYTGELFF
>TRBV30|.|TRBJ2-1
TGTGCCTGGAGCGGTACGCGGCAGTTCTTC
CAWSGTRQFF
>TRBV28|TRBD1|TRBJ2-7
TGTGCCAGCAGTGGGACCGGGACAGCCGATTGGGAGCAGTACTTC
CASSGTGTADWEQYF
>TRBV6-5|TRBD2|TRBJ2-5
TGTGCCAGCAAGCCTCGGCGGGGGTTCCAAGAGACCCAGTACTTC
CASKPRRGFQETQYF
>TRBV2|TRBD1|TRBJ1-6
TGTGCCAGCAGTGAAGCGGGACAGGGGACATATTCACCCCTCCACTTT
CASSEAGQGTYSPLHF
>TRBV4-1|.|TRBJ1-5
TGCGCCAGCAGCCAAGAGATAAACAGGGCCGTGAATCAGCCCCAGCATTTT
CASSQEINRAVNQPQHF
>TRBV5-4|TRBD2|TRBJ2-7
TGTGCCAGCAGCACCGGACTAGCGGGAAGCCCTGCGAGCGAGCAGTACTTC
CASSTGLAGSPASEQYF
>TRBV7-2|TRBD2|TRBJ2-1
TGTGCCAGCAGCTTAGGAAGGCTAGCGGGAGGGAATGAGCAGTTCTTC
CASSLGRLAGGNEQFF
>TRBV10-3|.|TRBJ2-7
TGTGCCACCGGACAGACGGTCGAGCAGTACTTC
CATGQTVEQYF
>TRBV7-9|.|TRBJ2-7
TGTGCCAGCAGCCCTTCCGGAGGGACCAGCCTATACGAGCAGTACTTC
CASSPSGGTSLYEQYF